These T cell receptor beta chains were read from a single sample in a study of CD8 T cells in Susac syndrome. TCRdb reprocessed the immunoSEQ multiplex PCR reads with MiXCR, giving one entry per CDR3 protein. The sample holds about 140,000 distinct CDR3 sequences, 85% to 95% seen once. Sequenced: CD4+ T cells from PBMCs. All receptors derive from a human donor with Susac syndrome. The CDR3 runs from the conserved cysteine through the conserved F or W. The D gene is left open where the match is weak. Clone size is shown for a subset of rows, as once, few, many or a class of expanded clone.

len,d_gene,j_gene,abundance,v_gene,CDR3aa,CDR3nt
14,TRBD1,TRBJ1-5,once,TRBV30,CAWSLDREGQPQHF,TGTGCCTGGAGTTTGGACAGGGAAGGTCAGCCCCAGCATTTT
16,.,TRBJ2-7,.,TRBV3-1,CASSQDARVTHYEQYF,TGTGCCAGCAGCCAAGATGCTAGGGTTACTCACTACGAGCAGTACTTC
12,.,TRBJ2-3,.,TRBV25-1,CASKGRTDTQYF,TGTGCCAGCAAAGGACGCACAGATACGCAGTATTTT
13,.,TRBJ1-5,once,TRBV2,CASRQLRNQPQHF,TGTGCCAGCCGACAGTTGCGCAATCAGCCCCAGCATTTT
14,TRBD1,TRBJ1-5,.,TRBV18,CASSGGTANQPQHF,TGTGCCAGCTCAGGTGGGACAGCAAATCAGCCCCAGCATTTT
15,.,TRBJ2-3,.,TRBV18,CASSPPQGIADTQYF,TGTGCCAGCTCACCCCCACAGGGTATTGCAGATACGCAGTATTTT
15,.,TRBJ1-2,.,TRBV2,CASRGSGRASGGYTF,TGTGCCAGCAGGGGAAGTGGTAGGGCCTCGGGTGGCTACACCTTC
12,.,TRBJ1-2,few,TRBV7-2,CASSLGLYGYTF,TGTGCCAGCAGCTTAGGGCTCTATGGCTACACCTTC
15,.,TRBJ1-2,.,TRBV15,CATSRVGSGIYGYTF,TGTGCCACCAGCAGAGTAGGCAGTGGTATTTATGGCTACACCTTC
17,.,TRBJ2-7,.,TRBV15,CATSRGVSDSSSYEQYF,TGTGCCACCAGCAGAGGTGTTAGTGACTCAAGCTCCTACGAGCAGTACTTC
13,.,TRBJ2-7,.,TRBV18,CASSPQGPYEQYF,TGTGCCAGCTCACCTCAGGGGCCCTACGAGCAGTACTTC
15,.,TRBJ1-2,.,TRBV4-1,CASSQDRWQGGGWTF,TGCGCCAGCAGCCAAGATCGGTGGCAGGGTGGAGGATGGACCTTC
14,TRBD1,TRBJ1-2,.,TRBV27,CASSKQGINYGYTF,TGTGCCAGCAGTAAACAGGGGATTAACTATGGCTACACCTTC
14,.,TRBJ2-2,.,TRBV2,CASSVSRQGGELFF,TGTGCCAGCAGTGTGAGCAGGCAGGGCGGGGAGCTGTTTTTT
11,.,TRBJ2-2,.,TRBV24-1,CATSDLGELFF,TGTGCCACCAGTGATTTGGGGGAGCTGTTTTTT
15,TRBD1,TRBJ2-1,.,TRBV12-3/TRBV12-4,CASSPGTGRVNEQFF,TGTGCCAGCAGCCCTGGGACAGGTCGCGTCAATGAGCAGTTCTTC
13,.,TRBJ1-1,.,TRBV29-1,CSVLVSTNTEAFF,TGCAGCGTCCTGGTGAGCACGAACACTGAAGCTTTCTTT
13,TRBD1,TRBJ2-7,.,TRBV5-1,CASSVDRSYEQYF,TGCGCCAGCAGCGTGGACAGGTCTTACGAGCAGTACTTC
11,.,TRBJ1-2,.,TRBV29-1,CSVGGDYGYTF,TGCAGCGTTGGGGGGGACTATGGCTACACCTTC
15,TRBD1,TRBJ1-2,few,TRBV5-1,CASGPTGGANYGYTF,TGCGCCAGCGGACCGACAGGGGGCGCGAACTATGGCTACACCTTC
13,.,TRBJ2-3,.,TRBV12-3/TRBV12-4,CASSPVTGGTQYF,TGTGCCAGCAGTCCGGTTACTGGTGGTACGCAGTATTTT
14,.,TRBJ1-5,.,TRBV3-1,CASSHQTSNQPQHF,TGTGCCAGCAGCCACCAGACTAGCAATCAGCCCCAGCATTTT
17,TRBD1,TRBJ1-2,.,TRBV6-1,CASSRIRDRGRSYGYTF,TGTGCCAGCAGTCGTATCCGGGACAGGGGGCGATCCTATGGCTACACCTTC
14,TRBD2,TRBJ2-1,once,TRBV30,CARDPGLVVGEQFF,TGTGCTCGTGATCCGGGACTAGTTGTAGGTGAGCAGTTCTTC
15,.,TRBJ2-2,.,TRBV27,CASRLSPGGTGELFF,TGTGCCAGCAGGTTAAGTCCCGGGGGCACCGGGGAGCTGTTTTTT
13,.,TRBJ2-4,.,TRBV10-3,CAISGVAKNIQYF,TGTGCCATCAGCGGGGTAGCCAAAAACATTCAGTACTTC
12,.,TRBJ1-5,.,TRBV20-1,CSAGVGNQPQHF,TGCAGTGCTGGGGTCGGCAATCAGCCCCAGCATTTT
13,.,TRBJ1-2,.,TRBV28,CASTAGGNYGYTF,TGTGCCAGCACTGCGGGAGGGAACTATGGCTACACCTTC
21,TRBD2,TRBJ2-1,.,TRBV2,CASSEEDWTSGVPRSYNEQFF,TGTGCCAGCAGTGAAGAAGACTGGACTAGCGGGGTCCCGAGGTCCTACAATGAGCAGTTCTTC
13,.,TRBJ1-1,.,TRBV12-3/TRBV12-4,CASSDGVFTEAFF,TGTGCCAGCAGCGACGGGGTGTTCACTGAAGCTTTCTTT
15,TRBD1,TRBJ2-7,once,TRBV19,CASSSTGMNSYEQYF,TGTGCCAGTAGTTCGACAGGGATGAACTCCTACGAGCAGTACTTC
15,TRBD1,TRBJ1-1,.,TRBV18,CASSLLGQGNTEAFF,TGTGCCAGCTCACTACTCGGACAGGGAAACACTGAAGCTTTCTTT
16,TRBD2,TRBJ2-1,once,TRBV4-3,CASSQAGAGGGYEQFF,TGCGCCAGCAGCCAAGCAGGAGCGGGAGGAGGATATGAGCAGTTCTTC
14,TRBD1,TRBJ2-5,.,TRBV24-1,CATSPGQGVGTQYF,TGTGCCACCAGTCCGGGACAGGGGGTAGGGACCCAGTACTTC
14,TRBD1,TRBJ1-2,.,TRBV9,CASSLQGLGYGYTF,TGTGCCAGCAGCTTACAGGGGCTGGGCTATGGCTACACCTTC
14,TRBD2,TRBJ2-3,.,TRBV20-1,CSAPTSGGADTQYF,TGCAGTGCCCCGACTAGCGGGGGGGCCGATACGCAGTATTTT
16,TRBD1,TRBJ1-2,.,TRBV24-1,CATSGSDREVGYGYTF,TGTGCCACCAGTGGCTCGGACAGGGAGGTAGGCTATGGCTACACCTTC
14,.,TRBJ1-5,.,TRBV2,CASSEAYEGQPQHF,TGTGCCAGCAGTGAAGCGTACGAGGGTCAGCCCCAGCATTTT
15,TRBD1,TRBJ1-5,once,TRBV12-3/TRBV12-4,CASSHDNRGVQPQHF,TGTGCCAGCAGCCATGATAACAGGGGCGTTCAGCCCCAGCATTTT
11,.,TRBJ2-7,.,TRBV20-1,CSALGVYEQYF,TGCAGTGCTTTAGGCGTTTACGAGCAGTACTTC
14,.,TRBJ2-7,.,TRBV30,CAWRYGGRRYEQYF,TGTGCCTGGAGGTACGGGGGGCGGAGGTACGAGCAGTACTTC
14,.,TRBJ2-4,.,TRBV28,CASSLTGGANIQYF,TGTGCCAGCAGTCTGACCGGGGGCGCAAACATTCAGTACTTC
14,.,TRBJ2-1,.,TRBV6-4,CASSPQGGNNEQFF,TGTGCCAGCAGTCCACAGGGGGGGAACAATGAGCAGTTCTTC
17,.,TRBJ2-6,once,TRBV21-1,CASSKRAGTSGANVLTF,TGTGCCAGCAGCAAAAGGGCGGGAACGTCTGGGGCCAACGTCCTGACTTTC
15,.,TRBJ2-4,.,TRBV7-2,CASSQSRGIGNIQYF,TGTGCCAGCAGTCAGAGTCGGGGAATCGGTAACATTCAGTACTTC
14,.,TRBJ2-3,.,TRBV19,CATAFGGGTDTQYF,TGTGCCACCGCGTTCGGGGGCGGCACAGATACGCAGTATTTT
16,TRBD2,TRBJ2-5,.,TRBV29-1,CSVDLGLVLLGETQYF,TGCAGCGTTGATTTGGGACTAGTATTACTCGGAGAGACCCAGTACTTC
15,.,TRBJ1-4,once,TRBV16,CASSQEQGKNEKLFF,TGTGCCAGCAGCCAAGAACAGGGAAAGAATGAAAAACTGTTTTTT
13,.,TRBJ2-7,.,TRBV18,CASSPPSLPWQYF,TGTGCCAGCTCACCACCGAGTCTCCCGTGGCAGTACTTC